Listed below are T cell receptor beta chains from one sample, sequenced in a study of neoadjuvant nivolumab and ipilimumab in lung cancer. Produced via immunoSEQ multiplex PCR; TCRdb's table is partial and in-frame only. The table records some 43,000 clones, roughly 90% of them present only once. Specimen: blood, collected before neoadjuvant nivolumab, alone or with ipilimumab. The receptors come from an adult with non-small cell lung cancer. Some clones in this sample may be carry-over from other donors' samples. Both conserved end residues are part of each CDR3. Fields, in order: D gene, J gene, V gene, clone size, CDR3 DNA, CDR3 protein. A D gene is named only where the DNA matches it firmly. Some rows have no size entry. The others give once, few or many, or a class for an expanded clone.

TRBD1 | TRBJ1-4 | TRBV10-1 | once | TGCGCCAGCATCGACAGGGACGGTGAAAAACTGTTTTTT | CASIDRDGEKLFF
- | TRBJ1-3 | TRBV7-2 | - | TGTGCCAGCAGCTTAAGGGCTGCTGGAAACACCATATATTTT | CASSLRAAGNTIYF
TRBD2 | TRBJ2-7 | TRBV5-4 | - | TGTGCCAGCAGCCTAATCGGGACTACGTCCAACGAGCAGTACTTC | CASSLIGTTSNEQYF
TRBD2 | TRBJ2-2 | TRBV10-2 | - | TGCGCCAGCAGTGAAGGGACTAGCGGGACGAACACCGGGGAGCTGTTTTTT | CASSEGTSGTNTGELFF
TRBD1 | TRBJ2-5 | TRBV7-9 | - | TGTGCCAGCAGCTCGACAGGGGGTGGGGAGACCCAGTACTTC | CASSSTGGGETQYF
- | TRBJ1-2 | TRBV11-2 | - | TGTGCCAGCAGCTTAGTTCTGAGCGATGGCTACACCTTC | CASSLVLSDGYTF
TRBD1 | TRBJ2-6 | TRBV18 | once | TGTGCCAGCTCACGGAGGACAGGGAGCTCTGGGGCCAACGTCCTGACTTTC | CASSRRTGSSGANVLTF
- | TRBJ2-3 | TRBV7-9 | - | TGTGCCAGCAGCTTCTCGATCACAGATACGCAGTATTTT | CASSFSITDTQYF
TRBD2 | TRBJ2-7 | TRBV5-1 | - | TGCGCCAGCAGCTTGGTGGCGGGAGGAACCTACGAGCAGTACTTC | CASSLVAGGTYEQYF
TRBD2 | TRBJ2-5 | TRBV7-2 | - | TGTGCCAGCAGCTTAGGGCTAGCGGGCCAAGAGACCCAGTACTTC | CASSLGLAGQETQYF
- | TRBJ2-7 | TRBV2 | once | TGTGCCAGCACTCGACAGGTAGACTACGAGCAGTACTTC | CASTRQVDYEQYF
TRBD1 | TRBJ2-3 | TRBV19 | once | TGTGCCAGTAGTCATCAGGACAGGGTGGCAGATACGCAGTATTTT | CASSHQDRVADTQYF
- | TRBJ2-5 | TRBV5-1 | - | TGCGCCAGCAGCTCCCGGGGGACAGTTCAAGAGACCCAGTACTTC | CASSSRGTVQETQYF
TRBD1 | TRBJ1-5 | TRBV7-9 | - | TGTGCCAGCAGCCGCCAGGGGGCGAGCAATCAGCCCCAGCATTTT | CASSRQGASNQPQHF
TRBD1 | TRBJ1-1 | TRBV13 | few | TGTGCCAGCAGCTTAGGAGGGGACAGGGTGGCTTTCTTT | CASSLGGDRVAFF
TRBD1 | TRBJ1-1 | TRBV7-8 | - | TGTGCCAGCAGCTTATCATTTGACAGGGTAGTCGAAGCTTTCTTT | CASSLSFDRVVEAFF
- | TRBJ1-5 | TRBV7-9 | - | TGTGCCAGCAGTCGTTATAGCAATCAGCCCCAGCATTTT | CASSRYSNQPQHF
- | TRBJ2-5 | TRBV18 | - | TGTGCCAGCTCACCCCAACAAGAGACCCAGTACTTC | CASSPQQETQYF
- | TRBJ2-3 | TRBV21-1 | - | TGTGCCAGCAGAAAGCGGTCCTTCACAGATACGCAGTATTTT | CASRKRSFTDTQYF
- | TRBJ2-5 | TRBV11-2 | - | TGTGCCAGCAGCCGTGACACTTGGCAAGAGACCCAGTACTTC | CASSRDTWQETQYF
TRBD2 | TRBJ2-1 | TRBV5-6 | - | TGTGCCAGCAGCTTGGCGTTTAGCGGGAGGGCCTACGACAATGAGCAGTTCTTC | CASSLAFSGRAYDNEQFF
TRBD1 | TRBJ1-1 | TRBV30 | - | TGTGCCTGGAGTCCCACAGGGGGCTACACTGAAGCTTTCTTT | CAWSPTGGYTEAFF
- | TRBJ1-5 | TRBV7-2 | - | TGTGCCAGCAGCCCCGGACAGATCAATCAGCCCCAGCATTTT | CASSPGQINQPQHF
- | TRBJ2-3 | TRBV30 | - | TGTGCCTGGAGTGGACAAACAGATACGCAGTATTTT | CAWSGQTDTQYF
- | TRBJ2-2 | TRBV29-1 | - | TGCAGCGTTGCGGACAGCTTCAACACCGGGGAGCTGTTTTTT | CSVADSFNTGELFF
- | TRBJ1-2 | TRBV9 | - | TGTGCCAGCAATAGGGGAAGGGCTAACTATGGCTACACCTTC | CASNRGRANYGYTF